The present T cell receptor (beta chain) was sequenced within a study of fetal regulatory T cell absence and autoimmunity. TCRdb's table, derived via immunoSEQ multiplex PCR, lists solely in-frame clones and lacks some. The data contain tens of thousands of clones, approximately 80% of them singletons. The V end lost 1 base, the J end lost 5 bases, and 9 bases lay between the germline ends. Germline V gene data show CDR1 as SGHAT and CDR2 as FQNNGV. This CDR3 is built from 13 residues. The sequence derives from a newborn boy with IPEX syndrome. Input material: cord blood. This chain links TRBV11-2 with TRBJ2-7; D might be TRBD2 (6 bases). CDR3 coding DNA: TGTGCCAGCAGCTTAGTGGGGGGAAACGAGCAGTACTTC. It is translated as CASSLVGGNEQYF. The full variable domain, its missing parts supplied by reference TRBV11-2 and TRBJ2-7, is EAGVAQSPRYKIIEKRQSVAFWCNPISGHATLYWYQQILGQGPKLLIQFQNNGVVDDSQLPKDRFSAERLKGVDSTLKIQPAKLEDSAVYLCASSLVGGNEQYFGPGTRLTVT.